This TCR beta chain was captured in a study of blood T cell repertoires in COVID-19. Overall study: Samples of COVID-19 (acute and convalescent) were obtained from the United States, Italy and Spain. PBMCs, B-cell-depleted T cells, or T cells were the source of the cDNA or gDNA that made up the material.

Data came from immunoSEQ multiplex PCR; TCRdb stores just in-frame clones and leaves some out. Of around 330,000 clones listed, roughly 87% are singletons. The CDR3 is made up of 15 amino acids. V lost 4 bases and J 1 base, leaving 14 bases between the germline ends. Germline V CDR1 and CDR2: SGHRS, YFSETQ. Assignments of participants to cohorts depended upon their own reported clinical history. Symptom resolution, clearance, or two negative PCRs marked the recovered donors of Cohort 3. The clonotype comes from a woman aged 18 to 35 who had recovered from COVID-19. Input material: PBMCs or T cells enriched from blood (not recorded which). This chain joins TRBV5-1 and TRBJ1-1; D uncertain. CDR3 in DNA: TGCGCCAGCAGCCCCCAATTTCCAGGGAACACTGAAGCTTTCTTT. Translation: CASSPQFPGNTEAFF.